These T cell receptor beta chains were read from a single sample in a study of STAT5B mutations in CD4+ large granular lymphocyte leukemia. Using immunoSEQ multiplex PCR, the repertoire was profiled, and TCRdb retains in-frame clones only, with some absent. The sample has fewer than 40,000 clones, more than 60% seen once. The sample taken for sequencing was CD4+ T cells from blood buffy coats. These receptors were collected from a human donor in good health. Both conserved end residues are part of each CDR3. D genes are given only for firm matches. Clone size is shown for a subset of rows, as once, few, many or a class of expanded clone.

clone size | D gene | J gene | V gene | CDR3 protein | CDR3 DNA
NA | TRBD2 | TRBJ2-5 | TRBV6-1 | CASSWGGPGETQYF | TGTGCCAGTAGTTGGGGGGGTCCGGGAGAGACCCAGTACTTC
NA | NA | TRBJ2-3 | TRBV11-3 | CASSLDSDTQYF | TGTGCCAGCAGCCTCGACTCGGATACGCAGTATTTT
NA | NA | TRBJ2-1 | TRBV5-6 | CASSPLANEQFF | TGTGCCAGCAGCCCACTAGCCAATGAGCAGTTCTTC
NA | NA | TRBJ2-5 | TRBV20-1 | CSALRQETQYF | TGCAGTGCTCTGCGGCAAGAGACCCAGTACTTC
NA | TRBD1 | TRBJ2-7 | TRBV23-1 | CATPGGRSYEQYF | TGCGCCACCCCAGGGGGCAGATCCTACGAGCAGTACTTC
NA | NA | TRBJ1-1 | TRBV5-4 | CASSLAPGPLNTEAFF | TGTGCCAGCAGCTTGGCTCCAGGACCCCTGAACACTGAAGCTTTCTTT
NA | TRBD1 | TRBJ2-1 | TRBV30 | CAWERAGGNEQFF | TGTGCCTGGGAAAGGGCAGGGGGCAATGAGCAGTTCTTC
NA | TRBD2 | TRBJ2-3 | TRBV7-9 | CASSPMAAGGDTQYF | TGTGCCAGCAGCCCGATGGCGGCGGGGGGTGATACGCAGTATTTT
NA | NA | TRBJ1-1 | TRBV19 | CASTLGKPSWAEAFF | TGTGCCAGTACCTTAGGGAAACCCTCGTGGGCTGAAGCTTTCTTT
NA | NA | TRBJ1-2 | TRBV7-9 | CASSLDHGYTF | TGTGCCAGCAGCTTAGACCATGGCTACACCTTC
once | NA | TRBJ2-5 | TRBV12-2 | CASLQTQYF | TGTGCAAGTCTCCAGACCCAGTACTTC
few | TRBD1 | TRBJ1-1 | TRBV5-1 | CASSWTGVNTEAFF | TGCGCCAGCAGCTGGACAGGCGTAAACACTGAAGCTTTCTTT
NA | NA | TRBJ2-7 | TRBV19 | CASSMSQDNYYEQYF | TGTGCCAGTAGTATGAGTCAGGACAACTACTACGAGCAGTACTTC
NA | NA | TRBJ2-7 | TRBV19 | CASSTGTPSYEQYF | TGTGCCAGTAGTACCGGGACACCATCCTACGAGCAGTACTTC
NA | NA | TRBJ2-3 | TRBV9 | CASSAGPEDADTQYF | TGTGCCTCTTCAGCGGGCCCCGAGGATGCAGATACGCAGTATTTT
NA | NA | TRBJ2-2 | TRBV5-5 | CASSLGTEMNTGELFF | TGTGCCAGCAGCCTTGGGACCGAAATGAACACCGGGGAGCTGTTTTTT
NA | NA | TRBJ2-3 | TRBV4-2 | CASSQESSPPGTDTQYF | TGTGCCAGCAGCCAAGAGTCTAGCCCCCCGGGCACAGATACGCAGTATTTT
NA | NA | TRBJ2-7 | TRBV15 | CATTTTGYRAYEQYF | TGTGCCACCACGACTACAGGGTATAGGGCCTACGAGCAGTACTTC
NA | NA | TRBJ2-1 | TRBV6-5 | CATGRLPLYNEQFF | TGTGCCACGGGCAGGCTCCCCTTATACAATGAGCAGTTCTTC
NA | NA | TRBJ1-5 | TRBV11-2 | CASSLEGAGRQPQHF | TGTGCCAGCAGCTTAGAGGGGGCAGGGCGACAGCCCCAGCATTTT
NA | NA | TRBJ1-2 | TRBV6-1 | CAIQRGMEYGYTF | TGTGCCATCCAGCGGGGTATGGAATATGGCTACACCTTC
few | TRBD2 | TRBJ2-2 | TRBV5-6 | CASSRPGGTGELFF | TGTGCCAGCAGCCGACCGGGGGGTACCGGGGAGCTGTTTTTT
NA | NA | TRBJ1-4 | TRBV5-1 | CASSPGLGTNEKLFF | TGCGCCAGCAGCCCCGGACTGGGAACTAATGAAAAACTGTTTTTT
few | NA | TRBJ2-7 | TRBV6-1 | CASSEGRLNEQYF | TGTGCCAGCAGTGAGGGACGGCTTAACGAGCAGTACTTC
NA | NA | TRBJ2-5 | TRBV19 | CASSFRHGGRETQYF | TGTGCCAGTAGTTTCCGACATGGGGGCCGAGAGACCCAGTACTTC
NA | NA | TRBJ2-3 | TRBV15 | CATRPARGQYTDTQYF | TGTGCCACCAGGCCGGCCCGGGGGCAATACACAGATACGCAGTATTTT
few | TRBD1 | TRBJ1-6 | TRBV2 | CASTRDRGVSPLHF | TGTGCCAGCACTAGGGACAGGGGAGTTTCACCCCTCCACTTT
NA | NA | TRBJ2-3 | TRBV6-1 | CASSPWASTDTQYF | TGTGCCAGCAGCCCATGGGCAAGCACAGATACGCAGTATTTT
NA | NA | TRBJ1-6 | TRBV5-4 | CASSSIDRPPYNSPLHF | TGTGCCAGCAGCTCAATCGACAGGCCACCTTATAATTCACCCCTCCACTTT
NA | NA | TRBJ2-1 | TRBV14 | CASSQAHYEQFF | TGTGCCAGCAGCCAGGCCCACTATGAGCAGTTCTTC
NA | TRBD2 | TRBJ2-2 | TRBV5-1 | CASSAVAGGDTGELFF | TGCGCCAGCAGCGCCGTAGCGGGGGGCGACACCGGGGAGCTGTTTTTT
NA | NA | TRBJ2-7 | TRBV6-1 | CASSDPELQGEQYF | TGTGCCAGCAGTGACCCGGAACTACAAGGCGAGCAGTACTTC
NA | TRBD2 | TRBJ2-1 | TRBV10-3 | CAIRGTSGVYNEQFF | TGTGCCATCAGAGGGACTAGCGGAGTCTACAATGAGCAGTTCTTC
NA | TRBD2 | TRBJ2-7 | TRBV7-9 | CASSLAGTSGSYEQYF | TGTGCCAGCAGCTTAGCCGGGACTAGCGGCTCCTACGAGCAGTACTTC
NA | NA | TRBJ2-7 | TRBV6-5 | CASSHPATYEQYF | TGTGCCAGCAGTCACCCGGCTACCTACGAGCAGTACTTC
NA | NA | TRBJ1-4 | TRBV29-1 | CSVNKGGTNEKLFF | TGCAGCGTCAATAAGGGGGGGACTAATGAAAAACTGTTTTTT
few | NA | TRBJ1-5 | TRBV5-4 | CASSLFGQPQHF | TGTGCCAGCAGCTTATTCGGTCAGCCCCAGCATTTT
NA | TRBD1 | TRBJ1-5 | TRBV7-9 | CASSSGTGANQPQHF | TGTGCCAGCAGCTCAGGGACAGGGGCTAATCAGCCCCAGCATTTT
once | NA | TRBJ1-3 | TRBV5-4 | CASSLAGRGGNTIYF | TGTGCCAGCAGCTTGGCGGGACGGGGGGGAAACACCATATATTTT
NA | NA | TRBJ1-1 | TRBV10-3 | CAISESGTGRNTEAFF | TGTGCCATCAGTGAGTCCGGGACCGGGCGGAACACTGAAGCTTTCTTT
NA | NA | TRBJ2-6 | TRBV7-9 | CASSPPGLWTGANVLTF | TGTGCCAGCAGCCCGCCCGGTCTGTGGACTGGGGCCAACGTCCTGACTTTC
NA | TRBD2 | TRBJ2-7 | TRBV7-9 | CASRGLAGSEQYF | TGTGCCAGCAGGGGGCTAGCGGGATCCGAGCAGTACTTC
NA | NA | TRBJ2-1 | TRBV11-2 | CASSLDPQRSYNEQFF | TGTGCCAGCAGCTTAGATCCCCAGCGGAGCTACAATGAGCAGTTCTTC
NA | NA | TRBJ1-4 | TRBV30 | CAWTSRGPTNEKLFF | TGTGCCTGGACCTCCCGGGGGCCAACTAATGAAAAACTGTTTTTT
NA | NA | TRBJ1-4 | TRBV19 | CASTNRATNEKLFF | TGTGCCAGTACCAACAGAGCAACTAATGAAAAACTGTTTTTT
few | TRBD1 | TRBJ2-6 | TRBV28 | CASSMGQASWANVLTF | TGTGCCAGCAGTATGGGACAGGCGAGTTGGGCCAACGTCCTGACTTTC
NA | NA | TRBJ1-1 | TRBV6-1 | CASSEQVQPTEAFF | TGTGCCAGCAGTGAACAGGTACAGCCTACTGAAGCTTTCTTT
NA | TRBD2 | TRBJ2-2 | TRBV7-9 | CASSRGTSGRKGGELFF | TGTGCCAGCAGCCGCGGGACTAGCGGGAGGAAAGGCGGGGAGCTGTTTTTT
NA | TRBD1 | TRBJ1-1 | TRBV11-2 | CASSLRDREGTEAFF | TGTGCCAGCAGCCTACGTGACAGGGAGGGCACTGAAGCTTTCTTT
NA | NA | TRBJ2-7 | TRBV29-1 | CSVELLQQGLGYEQYF | TGCAGCGTTGAACTCCTACAACAGGGTCTGGGCTACGAGCAGTACTTC